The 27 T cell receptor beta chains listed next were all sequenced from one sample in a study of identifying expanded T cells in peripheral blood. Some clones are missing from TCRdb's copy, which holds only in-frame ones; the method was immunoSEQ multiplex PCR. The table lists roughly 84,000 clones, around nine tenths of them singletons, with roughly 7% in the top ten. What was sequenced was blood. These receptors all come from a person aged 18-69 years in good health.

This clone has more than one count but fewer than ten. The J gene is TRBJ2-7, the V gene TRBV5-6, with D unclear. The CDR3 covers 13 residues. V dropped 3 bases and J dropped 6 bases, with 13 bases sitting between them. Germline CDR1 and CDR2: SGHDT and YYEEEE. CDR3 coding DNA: TGTGCCAGCAGCTCCTTCTATGTTGGCGAGCAGTACTTC. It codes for CASSSFYVGEQYF.

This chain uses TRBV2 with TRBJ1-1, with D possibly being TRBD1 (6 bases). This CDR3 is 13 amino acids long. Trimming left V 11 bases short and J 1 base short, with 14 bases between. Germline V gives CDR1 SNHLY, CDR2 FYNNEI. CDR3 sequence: CAWGGQPNTEAFF. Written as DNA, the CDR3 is TGTGCCTGGGGGGGGCAGCCGAACACTGAAGCTTTCTTT.

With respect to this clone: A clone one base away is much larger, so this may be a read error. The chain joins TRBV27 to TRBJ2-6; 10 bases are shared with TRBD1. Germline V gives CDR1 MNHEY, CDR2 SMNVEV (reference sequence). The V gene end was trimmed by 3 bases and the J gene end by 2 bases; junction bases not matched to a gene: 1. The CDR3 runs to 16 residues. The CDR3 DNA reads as TGTGCCAGCAGTTTGACAGGGGGCCCTGGGGCCAACGTCCTGACTTTC. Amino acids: CASSLTGGPGANVLTF.

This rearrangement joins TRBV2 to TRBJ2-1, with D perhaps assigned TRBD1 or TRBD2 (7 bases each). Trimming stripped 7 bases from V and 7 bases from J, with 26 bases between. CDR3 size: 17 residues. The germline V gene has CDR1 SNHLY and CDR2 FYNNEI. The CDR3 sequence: CASNLLTSLGGGNEQFF. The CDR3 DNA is TGTGCCAGCAACCTACTGACTAGCTTAGGGGGCGGGAATGAGCAGTTCTTC.

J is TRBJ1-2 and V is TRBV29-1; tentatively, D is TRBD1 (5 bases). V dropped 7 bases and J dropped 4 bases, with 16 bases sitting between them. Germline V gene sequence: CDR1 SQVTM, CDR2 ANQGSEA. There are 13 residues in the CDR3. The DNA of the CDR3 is TGCAGCGAACTCAGGGCGGAGGGCTATGGCTACACCTTC. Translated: CSELRAEGYGYTF.

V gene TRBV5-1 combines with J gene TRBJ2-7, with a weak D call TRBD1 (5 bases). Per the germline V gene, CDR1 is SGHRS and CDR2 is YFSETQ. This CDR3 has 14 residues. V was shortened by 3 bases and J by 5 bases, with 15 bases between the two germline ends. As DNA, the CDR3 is TGCGCCAGCAGCTCGGCAGGGCTTAATGACGAGCAGTACTTC. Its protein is CASSSAGLNDEQYF.

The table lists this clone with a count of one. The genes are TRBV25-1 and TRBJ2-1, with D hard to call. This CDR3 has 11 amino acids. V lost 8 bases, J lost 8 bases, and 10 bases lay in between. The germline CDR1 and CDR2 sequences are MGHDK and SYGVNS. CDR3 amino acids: CASQEYYEQFF. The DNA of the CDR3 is TGTGCCAGCCAGGAATACTATGAGCAGTTCTTC. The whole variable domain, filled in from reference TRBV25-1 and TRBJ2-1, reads EADIYQTPRYLVIGTGKKITLECSQTMGHDKMYWYQQDPGMELHLIHYSYGVNSTEKGDLSSESTVSRIRTEHFPLTLESARPSHTSQYLCASQEYYEQFFGPGTRLTVL.

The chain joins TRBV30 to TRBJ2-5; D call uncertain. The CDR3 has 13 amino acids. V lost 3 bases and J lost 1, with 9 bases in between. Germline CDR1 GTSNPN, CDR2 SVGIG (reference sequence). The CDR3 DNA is TGTGCCTGGAGGTCCCCCTTCCAAGAGACCCAGTACTTC. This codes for CAWRSPFQETQYF.

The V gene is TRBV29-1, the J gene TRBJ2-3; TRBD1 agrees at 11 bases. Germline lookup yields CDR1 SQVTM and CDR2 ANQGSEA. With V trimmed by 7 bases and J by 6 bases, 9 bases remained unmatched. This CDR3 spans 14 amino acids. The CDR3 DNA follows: TGCAGCGGCGGGGGCGGACAGGGGGCCGATACGCAGTATTTT. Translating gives CSGGGGQGADTQYF.

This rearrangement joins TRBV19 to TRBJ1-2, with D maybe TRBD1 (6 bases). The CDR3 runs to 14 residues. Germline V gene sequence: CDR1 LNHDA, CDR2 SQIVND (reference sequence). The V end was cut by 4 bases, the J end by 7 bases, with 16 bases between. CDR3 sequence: CASSSSGGHSGYTF. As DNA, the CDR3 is TGTGCCAGTAGTAGTTCGGGGGGACACTCTGGCTACACCTTC.

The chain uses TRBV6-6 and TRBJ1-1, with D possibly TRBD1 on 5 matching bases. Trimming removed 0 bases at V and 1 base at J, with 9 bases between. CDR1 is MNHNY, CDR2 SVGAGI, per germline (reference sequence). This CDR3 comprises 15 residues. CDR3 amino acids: CASSYSGQGNTEAFF. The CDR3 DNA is TGTGCCAGCAGTTACTCGGGCCAGGGGAACACTGAAGCTTTCTTT.

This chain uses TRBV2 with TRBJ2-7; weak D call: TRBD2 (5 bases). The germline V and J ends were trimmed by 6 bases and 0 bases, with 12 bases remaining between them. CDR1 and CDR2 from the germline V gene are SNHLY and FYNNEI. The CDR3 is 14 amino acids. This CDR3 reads CASSSSRSSYEQYF. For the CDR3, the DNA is TGTGCCAGCAGCTCTAGCAGGAGCTCCTACGAGCAGTACTTC.

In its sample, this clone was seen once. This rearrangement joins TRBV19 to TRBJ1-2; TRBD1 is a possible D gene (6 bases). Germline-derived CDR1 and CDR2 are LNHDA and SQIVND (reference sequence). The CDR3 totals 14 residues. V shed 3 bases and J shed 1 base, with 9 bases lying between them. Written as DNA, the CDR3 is TGTGCCAGTAGTATTGGCAGGGGTAACTATGGCTACACCTTC. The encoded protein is CASSIGRGNYGYTF.

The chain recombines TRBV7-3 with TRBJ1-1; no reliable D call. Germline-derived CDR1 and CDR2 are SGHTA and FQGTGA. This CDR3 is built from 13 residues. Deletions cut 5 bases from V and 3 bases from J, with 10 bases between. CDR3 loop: CASSVEADTEAFF. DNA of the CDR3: TGTGCCAGCAGCGTAGAGGCGGACACTGAAGCTTTCTTT.

The CDR3: CASSSRTGRGTDTQYF. For the CDR3, the DNA is TGTGCCAGCAGCTCCAGGACGGGGAGAGGCACAGATACGCAGTATTTT. The V call is TRBV7-6, the J call TRBJ2-3; TRBD2 is a possible D gene (5 bases). V lost 4 bases, J lost 1 base, and 15 bases lay in between. The CDR3 spans 16 residues. Per germline, CDR1 SGHVS and CDR2 FNYEAQ. The full variable domain, with the rest looked up from reference TRBV7-6 and TRBJ2-3, is GAGVSQSPRYKVTKRGQDVALRCDPISGHVSLYWYRQALGQGPEFLTYFNYEAQQDKSGLPNDRFSAERPEGSISTLTIQRTEQRDSAMYRCASSSRTGRGTDTQYFGPGTRLTVL.

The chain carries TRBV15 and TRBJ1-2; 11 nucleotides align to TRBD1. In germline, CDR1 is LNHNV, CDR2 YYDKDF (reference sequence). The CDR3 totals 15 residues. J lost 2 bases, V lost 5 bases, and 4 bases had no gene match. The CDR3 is CATSFGQGANYGYTF. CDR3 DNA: TGTGCCACCAGCTTCGGACAGGGGGCGAACTATGGCTACACCTTC.

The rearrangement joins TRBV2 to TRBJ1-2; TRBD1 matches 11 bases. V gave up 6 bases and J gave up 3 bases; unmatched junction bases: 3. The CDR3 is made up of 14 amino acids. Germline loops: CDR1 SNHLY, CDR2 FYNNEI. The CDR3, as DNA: TGTGCCAGCAGCAGGACAGGGGGCGACTATGGCTACACCTTC. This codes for CASSRTGGDYGYTF. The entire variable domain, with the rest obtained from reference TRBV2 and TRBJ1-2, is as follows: EPEVTQTPSHQVTQMGQEVILRCVPISNHLYFYWYRQILGQKVEFLVSFYNNEISEKSEIFDDQFSVERPDGSNFTLKIRSTKLEDSAMYFCASSRTGGDYGYTFGSGTRLTVV.

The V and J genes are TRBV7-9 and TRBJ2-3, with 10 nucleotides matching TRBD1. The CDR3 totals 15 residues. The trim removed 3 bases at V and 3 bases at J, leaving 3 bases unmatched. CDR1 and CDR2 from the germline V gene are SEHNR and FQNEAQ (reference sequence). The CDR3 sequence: CASSFGQGETDTQYF. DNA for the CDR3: TGTGCCAGCAGCTTCGGACAGGGGGAGACAGATACGCAGTATTTT. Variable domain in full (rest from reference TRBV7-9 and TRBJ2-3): DTGVSQNPRHKITKRGQNVTFRCDPISEHNRLYWYRQTLGQGPEFLTYFQNEAQLEKSRLLSDRFSAERPKGSFSTLEIQRTEQGDSAMYLCASSFGQGETDTQYFGPGTRLTVL.

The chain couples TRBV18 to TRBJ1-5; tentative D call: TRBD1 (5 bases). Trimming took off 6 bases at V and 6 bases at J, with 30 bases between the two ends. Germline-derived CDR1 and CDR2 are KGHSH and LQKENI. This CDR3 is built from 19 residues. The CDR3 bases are TGTGCCAGCTCCCCCTCGGGCCCAGGGAGGCGGATTATCGGTCAGCCCCAGCATTTT. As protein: CASSPSGPGRRIIGQPQHF. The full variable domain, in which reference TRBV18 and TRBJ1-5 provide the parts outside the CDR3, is NAGVMQNPRHLVRRRGQEARLRCSPMKGHSHVYWYRQLPEEGLKFMVYLQKENIIDESGMPKERFSAEFPKEGPSILRIQQVVRGDSAAYFCASSPSGPGRRIIGQPQHFGDGTRLSIL.

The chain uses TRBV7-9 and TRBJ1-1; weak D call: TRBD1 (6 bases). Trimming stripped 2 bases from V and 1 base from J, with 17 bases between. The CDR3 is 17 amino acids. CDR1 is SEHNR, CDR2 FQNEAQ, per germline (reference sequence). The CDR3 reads CASSLPPRPDRNTEAFF. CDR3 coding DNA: TGTGCCAGCAGCTTACCACCACGGCCGGACAGGAACACTGAAGCTTTCTTT. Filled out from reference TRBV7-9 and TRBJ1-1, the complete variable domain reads DTGVSQNPRHKITKRGQNVTFRCDPISEHNRLYWYRQTLGQGPEFLTYFQNEAQLEKSRLLSDRFSAERPKGSFSTLEIQRTEQGDSAMYLCASSLPPRPDRNTEAFFGQGTRLTVV.

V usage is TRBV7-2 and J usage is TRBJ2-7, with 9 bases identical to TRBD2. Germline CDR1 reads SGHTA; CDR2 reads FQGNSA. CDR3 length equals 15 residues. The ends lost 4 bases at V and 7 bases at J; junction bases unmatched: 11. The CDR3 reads CASSSQSVAGVEQYF. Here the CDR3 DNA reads TGTGCCAGCAGCTCCCAGTCGGTAGCGGGAGTTGAGCAGTACTTC.

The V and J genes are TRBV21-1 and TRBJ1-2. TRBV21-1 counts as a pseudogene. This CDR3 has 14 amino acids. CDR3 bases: TGTGCCAGCAGCATGGCAGGGGAGGACTATGGCTACACCTTC. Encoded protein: CASSMAGEDYGYTF.

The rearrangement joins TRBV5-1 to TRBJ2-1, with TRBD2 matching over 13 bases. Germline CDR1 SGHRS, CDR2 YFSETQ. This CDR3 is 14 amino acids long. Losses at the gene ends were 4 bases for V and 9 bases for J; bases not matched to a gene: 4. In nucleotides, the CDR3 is TGCGCCAGCAGCACCGGACTAGCGGGAGCTGAGCAGTTCTTC. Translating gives CASSTGLAGAEQFF.

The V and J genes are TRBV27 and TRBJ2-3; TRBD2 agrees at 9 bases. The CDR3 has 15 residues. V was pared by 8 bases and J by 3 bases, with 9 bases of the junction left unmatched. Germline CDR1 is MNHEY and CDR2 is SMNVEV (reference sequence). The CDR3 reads CASRGGLAITDTQYF. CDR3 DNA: TGTGCCAGCCGGGGAGGACTAGCGATTACAGATACGCAGTATTTT.

The CDR3 is CASRDRDRGNEKLFF. In nucleotides, the CDR3 is TGTGCCAGTAGGGACCGGGACCGGGGTAATGAAAAACTGTTTTTT. The genes are TRBV19 and TRBJ1-4; perhaps TRBD1 as D (5 bases). This CDR3 has 15 amino acids. The V end lost 6 bases, the J end lost 4 bases, and 15 bases lay between the germline ends. The germline V gene has CDR1 LNHDA and CDR2 SQIVND (reference sequence).

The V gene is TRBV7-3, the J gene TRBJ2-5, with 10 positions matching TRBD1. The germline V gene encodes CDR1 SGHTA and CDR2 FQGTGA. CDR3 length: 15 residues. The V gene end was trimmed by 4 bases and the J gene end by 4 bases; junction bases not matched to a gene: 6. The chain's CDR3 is CASSSGTGARETQYF. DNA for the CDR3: TGTGCCAGCAGCTCCGGGACAGGGGCCCGAGAGACCCAGTACTTC.

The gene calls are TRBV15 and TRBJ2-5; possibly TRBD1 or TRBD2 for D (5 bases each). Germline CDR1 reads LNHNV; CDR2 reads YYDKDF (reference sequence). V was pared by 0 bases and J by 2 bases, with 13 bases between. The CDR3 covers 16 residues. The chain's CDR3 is CATSRDRDGRQETQYF. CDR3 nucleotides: TGTGCCACCAGCAGAGACCGGGACGGAAGACAAGAGACCCAGTACTTC.